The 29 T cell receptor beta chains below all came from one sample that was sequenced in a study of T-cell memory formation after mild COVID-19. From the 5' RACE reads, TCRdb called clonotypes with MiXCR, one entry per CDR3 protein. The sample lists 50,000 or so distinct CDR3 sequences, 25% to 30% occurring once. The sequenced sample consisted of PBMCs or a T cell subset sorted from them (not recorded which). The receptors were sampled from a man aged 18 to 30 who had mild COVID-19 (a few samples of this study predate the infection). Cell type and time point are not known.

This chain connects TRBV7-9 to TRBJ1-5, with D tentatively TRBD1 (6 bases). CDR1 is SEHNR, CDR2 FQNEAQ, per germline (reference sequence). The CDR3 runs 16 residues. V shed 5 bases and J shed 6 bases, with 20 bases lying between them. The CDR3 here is CASSPSAGARTQPQHF. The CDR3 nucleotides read TGTGCCAGCAGCCCATCGGCGGGGGCGCGCACTCAGCCCCAGCATTTT.

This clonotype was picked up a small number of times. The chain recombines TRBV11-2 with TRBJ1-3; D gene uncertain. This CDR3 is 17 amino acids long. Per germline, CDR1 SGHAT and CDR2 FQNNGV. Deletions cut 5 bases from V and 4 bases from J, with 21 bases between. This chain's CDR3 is CASSISGDGSRGNTIYF. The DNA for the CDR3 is TGTGCCAGCAGCATTAGCGGCGACGGCTCGCGCGGAAACACCATATATTTT.

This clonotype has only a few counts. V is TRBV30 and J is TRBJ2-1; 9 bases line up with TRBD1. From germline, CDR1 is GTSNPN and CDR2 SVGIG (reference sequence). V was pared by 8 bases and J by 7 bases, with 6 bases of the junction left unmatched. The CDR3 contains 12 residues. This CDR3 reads CARGTGINEQFF. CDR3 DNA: TGTGCCCGGGGGACAGGGATAAATGAGCAGTTCTTC.

CDR3 DNA: TGTGCCAGCAGTTTAGCGATCGGGGAGAACACTGAAGCTTTCTTT. Its translation: CASSLAIGENTEAFF. The genes are TRBV12-3 or TRBV12-4 and TRBJ1-1; D not resolved. V was shortened by 0 bases and J by 1 base, with 9 bases between the two germline ends. There are 15 residues in the CDR3.

The CDR3 here is CASSSRDSTNEKLFF. DNA of the CDR3: TGTGCCAGCAGTTCCCGGGACAGCACTAATGAAAAACTGTTTTTT. The V call is TRBV27, the J call TRBJ1-4; TRBD1 aligns across 7 bases. The CDR3 covers 15 residues. Germline CDR1 MNHEY, CDR2 SMNVEV (reference sequence). V trimming: 4 bases; J trimming: 2 bases; junction bases outside the gene matches: 4.

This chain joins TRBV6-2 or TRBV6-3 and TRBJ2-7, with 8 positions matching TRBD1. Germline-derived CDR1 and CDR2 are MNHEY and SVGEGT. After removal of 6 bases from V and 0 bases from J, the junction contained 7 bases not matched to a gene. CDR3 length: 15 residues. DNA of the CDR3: TGTGCCAGCAGCCGAACGGGACAGGTCTCCTACGAGCAGTACGTC. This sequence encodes CASSRTGQVSYEQYV.

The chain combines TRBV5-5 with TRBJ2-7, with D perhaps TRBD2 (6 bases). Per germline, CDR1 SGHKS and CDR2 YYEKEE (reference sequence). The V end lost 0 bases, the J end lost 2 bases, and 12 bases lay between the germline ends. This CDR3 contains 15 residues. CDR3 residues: CASSLGAGSTYEQYF. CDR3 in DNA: TGTGCCAGCAGCTTGGGGGCGGGGTCCACCTACGAGCAGTACTTC.

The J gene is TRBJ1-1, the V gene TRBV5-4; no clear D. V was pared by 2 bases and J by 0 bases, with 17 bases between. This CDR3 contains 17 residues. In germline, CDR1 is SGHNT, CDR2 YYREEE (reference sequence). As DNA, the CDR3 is TGTGCCAGCAGCTTTGCAGACTCGGGCCAGTTGAACACTGAAGCTTTCTTT. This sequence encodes CASSFADSGQLNTEAFF.

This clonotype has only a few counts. The CDR3 sequence is CASSYGQGGSPLHF. The CDR3, as DNA: TGTGCCAGCAGTTACGGCCAGGGGGGTTCACCCCTCCACTTT. The V gene is TRBV6-5, the J gene TRBJ1-6; TRBD1 matches 7 bases. Germline CDR1 and CDR2: MNHEY and SVGAGI. Trimming at V came to 2 bases and at J to 9 bases, leaving 4 bases not matched to a gene. The CDR3 is 14 amino acids.

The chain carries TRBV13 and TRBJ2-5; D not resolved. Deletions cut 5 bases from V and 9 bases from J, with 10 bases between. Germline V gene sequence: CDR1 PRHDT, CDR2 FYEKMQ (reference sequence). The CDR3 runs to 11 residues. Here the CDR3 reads CASSGPTSQYF. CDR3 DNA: TGTGCCAGCAGCGGACCCACGTCCCAGTACTTC.

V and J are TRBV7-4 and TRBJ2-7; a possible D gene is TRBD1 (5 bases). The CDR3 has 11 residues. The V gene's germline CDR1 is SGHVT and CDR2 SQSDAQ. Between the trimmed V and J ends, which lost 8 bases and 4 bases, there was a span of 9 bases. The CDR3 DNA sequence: TGTGCCAGCGGGGCCACATACGAGCAGTACGTC. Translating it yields CASGATYEQYV.

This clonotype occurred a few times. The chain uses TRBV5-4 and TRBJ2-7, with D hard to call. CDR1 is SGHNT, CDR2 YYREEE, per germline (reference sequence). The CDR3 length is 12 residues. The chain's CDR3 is CASSLGGYEQYV. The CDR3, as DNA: TGTGCCAGCAGTTTGGGCGGCTACGAGCAGTACGTC.

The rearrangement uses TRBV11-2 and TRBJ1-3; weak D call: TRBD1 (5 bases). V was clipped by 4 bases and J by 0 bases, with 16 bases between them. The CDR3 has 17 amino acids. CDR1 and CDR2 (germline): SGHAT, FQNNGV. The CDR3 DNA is TGTGCCAGCAGCTCAGCACAGGACGGCAGCTCTGGAAACACCATATATTTT. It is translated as CASSSAQDGSSGNTIYF.

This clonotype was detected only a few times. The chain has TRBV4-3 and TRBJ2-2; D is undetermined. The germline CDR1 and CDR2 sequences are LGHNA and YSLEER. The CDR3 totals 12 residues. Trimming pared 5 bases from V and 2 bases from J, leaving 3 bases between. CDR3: CASSYNTGELFF. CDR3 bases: TGCGCCAGCAGCTACAACACCGGGGAGCTGTTTTTT.

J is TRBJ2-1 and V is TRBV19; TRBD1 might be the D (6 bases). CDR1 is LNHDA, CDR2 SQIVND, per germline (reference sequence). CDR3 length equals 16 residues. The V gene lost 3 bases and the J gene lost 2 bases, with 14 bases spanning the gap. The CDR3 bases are TGTGCCAGTAGTATCGTTACCGGGACAACCTACAATGAGCAGTTCTTC. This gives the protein CASSIVTGTTYNEQFF. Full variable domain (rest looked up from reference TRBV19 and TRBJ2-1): DGGITQSPKYLFRKEGQNVTLSCEQNLNHDAMYWYRQDPGQGLRLIYYSQIVNDFQKGDIAEGYSVSREKKESFPLTVTSAQKNPTAFYLCASSIVTGTTYNEQFFGPGTRLTVL.

CDR3 protein: CASNGAGELFF. For the CDR3, the DNA is TGTGCCAGCAACGGGGCGGGGGAGCTGTTTTTT. The chain joins TRBV6-5 to TRBJ2-2; D assignment may be TRBD1 or TRBD2 (5 bases each). In germline, CDR1 is MNHEY, CDR2 SVGAGI. The V gene lost 7 bases and the J gene lost 8 bases, with 8 bases spanning the gap. The CDR3 has 11 amino acids.

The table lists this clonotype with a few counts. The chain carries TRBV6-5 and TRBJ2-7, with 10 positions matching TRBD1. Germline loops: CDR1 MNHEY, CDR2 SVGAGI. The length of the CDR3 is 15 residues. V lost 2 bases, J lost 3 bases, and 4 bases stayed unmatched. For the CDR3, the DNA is TGTGCCAGCAGTTACCCCCGGGACAGGGGCTACGAGCAGTACTTC. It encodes CASSYPRDRGYEQYF.

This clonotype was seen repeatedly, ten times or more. The CDR3: CSASHPGQRYEQYF. Written as DNA, the CDR3 is TGCAGTGCCTCCCACCCGGGACAACGATACGAGCAGTACTTC. J is TRBJ2-7 and V is TRBV20-1, with a possible D match to TRBD1 (6 bases). The CDR3 length is 14 residues. CDR1 is DFQATT and CDR2 is SNEGSKA in the germline V gene (reference sequence). The V end was cut by 6 bases, the J end by 4 bases, with 19 bases between.

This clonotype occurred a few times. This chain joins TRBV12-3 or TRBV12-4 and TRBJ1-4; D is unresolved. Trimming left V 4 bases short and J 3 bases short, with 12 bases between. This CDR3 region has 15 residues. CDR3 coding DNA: TGTGCCAGCAGTTATCCCAACTTGGCTAATGAAAAACTGTTTTTT. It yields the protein CASSYPNLANEKLFF.

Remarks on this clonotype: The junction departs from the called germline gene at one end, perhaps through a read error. The CDR3 DNA reads as TGTGCCAGCAGCTTAAGGGAAGAGACCAAGTACTTC. This encodes CASSLREETKYF. The genes are TRBV7-9 and TRBJ2-5; no firm D call. The CDR3 is made up of 12 amino acids. Germline V CDR1 and CDR2: SEHNR, FQNEAQ (reference sequence).

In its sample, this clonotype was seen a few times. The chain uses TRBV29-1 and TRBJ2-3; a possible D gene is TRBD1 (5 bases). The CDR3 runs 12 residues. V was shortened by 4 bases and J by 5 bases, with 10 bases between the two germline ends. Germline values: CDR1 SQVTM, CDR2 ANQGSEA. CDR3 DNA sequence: TGCAGCGTTGGGCTAGGGGAAGATACGCAGTATTTT. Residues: CSVGLGEDTQYF.

The CDR3 sequence: CASSWDTGGNEQYF. DNA of the CDR3: TGTGCCAGCAGCTGGGACACAGGGGGCAACGAGCAGTACTTC. The chain is built from TRBV7-6 and TRBJ2-7; 9 bases map to TRBD1. With V trimmed by 4 bases and J by 5 bases, 6 bases remained unmatched. The CDR3 has 14 residues. From germline, CDR1 is SGHVS and CDR2 FNYEAQ.

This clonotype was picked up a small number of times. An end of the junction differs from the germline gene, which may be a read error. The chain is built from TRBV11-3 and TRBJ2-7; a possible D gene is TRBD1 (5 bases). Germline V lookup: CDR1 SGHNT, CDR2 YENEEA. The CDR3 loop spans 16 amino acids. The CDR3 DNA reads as TGTGCCAGCACCTTAGGGGCAGGCCGGCAGGCCTACGAGCAGTACTTC. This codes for CASTLGAGRQAYEQYF. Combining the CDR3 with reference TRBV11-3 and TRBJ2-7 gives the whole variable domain EAGVVQSPRYKIIEKKQPVAFWCNPISGHNTLYWYLQNLGQGPELLIRYENEEAVDDSQLPKDRFSAERLKGVDSTLKIQPAELGDSAVYLCASTLGAGRQAYEQYFGPGTRLTVT.

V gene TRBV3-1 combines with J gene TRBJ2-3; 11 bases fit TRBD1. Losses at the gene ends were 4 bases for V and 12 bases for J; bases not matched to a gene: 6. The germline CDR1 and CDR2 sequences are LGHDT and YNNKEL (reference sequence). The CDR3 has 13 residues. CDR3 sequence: CASSPQGQGDQYF. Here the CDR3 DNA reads TGTGCCAGCAGCCCCCAGGGACAGGGGGATCAGTATTTT.

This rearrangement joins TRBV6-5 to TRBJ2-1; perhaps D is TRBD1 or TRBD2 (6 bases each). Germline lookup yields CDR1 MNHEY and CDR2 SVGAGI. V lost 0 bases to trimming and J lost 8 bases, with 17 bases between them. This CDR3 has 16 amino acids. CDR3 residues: CASSYSTGGLGDEQFF. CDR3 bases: TGTGCCAGCAGTTACTCGACCGGGGGCTTGGGGGATGAGCAGTTCTTC.

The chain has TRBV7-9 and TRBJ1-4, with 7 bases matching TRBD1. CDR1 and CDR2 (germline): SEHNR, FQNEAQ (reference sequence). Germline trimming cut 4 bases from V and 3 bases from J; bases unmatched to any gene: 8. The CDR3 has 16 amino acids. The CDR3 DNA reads TGTGCCAGCAGCTCACTACCCGGGACAGCTAATGAAAAACTGTTTTTT. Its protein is CASSSLPGTANEKLFF.

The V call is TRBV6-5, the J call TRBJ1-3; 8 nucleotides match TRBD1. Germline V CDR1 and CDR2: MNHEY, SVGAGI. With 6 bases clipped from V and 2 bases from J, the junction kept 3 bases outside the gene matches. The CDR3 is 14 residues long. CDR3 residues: CASRLTGAGNTIYF. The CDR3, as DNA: TGTGCCAGCAGATTGACAGGGGCTGGAAACACCATATATTTT.

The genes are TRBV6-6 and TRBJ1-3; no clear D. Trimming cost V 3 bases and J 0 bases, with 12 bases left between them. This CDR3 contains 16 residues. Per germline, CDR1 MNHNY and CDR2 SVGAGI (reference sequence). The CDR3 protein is CASSYSLQSSGNTIYF. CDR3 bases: TGTGCCAGCAGTTATAGCCTGCAGAGCTCTGGAAACACCATATATTTT.

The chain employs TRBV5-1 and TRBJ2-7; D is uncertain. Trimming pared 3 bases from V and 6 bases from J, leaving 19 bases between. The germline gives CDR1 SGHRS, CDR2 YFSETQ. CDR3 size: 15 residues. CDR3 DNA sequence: TGCGCCAGCAGCTGGACGATAGGACCCCTCTCCGAGCAGTACTTC. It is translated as CASSWTIGPLSEQYF.